These 22 T cell receptor beta chains were sequenced from one sample in a study of regulatory T cells in long-lasting Graves disease. Time point given: newly diagnosed GD, antithyroid drugs for less than 3 months. PBMC-extracted RNA yielded the TCR library. With iRepertoire HTBI primers and Arm-PCR of CDR3 regions, TCR beta libraries were built. MiXCR was run by TCRdb on the multiplex PCR reads, yielding one entry per CDR3 protein. The table lists under 300,000 distinct CDR3 sequences, around 19% of them singletons. This sample comprised peripheral blood mononuclear cells (PBMCs), obtained at new diagnosis, from a patient treated with antithyroid drugs. Receptor source: a female donor with Graves disease.

This clonotype came up many times. The chain carries TRBV7-9 and TRBJ2-2; D is ambiguous. Per the germline V gene, CDR1 is SEHNR and CDR2 is FQNEAQ (reference sequence). This CDR3 contains 13 residues. The V gene lost 7 bases and the J gene lost 0 bases, with 6 bases spanning the gap. CDR3 coding DNA: TGTGCCAGCAAAACAGCGAACACCGGGGAGCTGTTTTTT. Translated, it gives CASKTANTGELFF.

This clonotype was detected only a few times. A junction end diverges from the germline sequence, so it may reflect a read error. The chain employs TRBV24-1 and TRBJ1-2; D not certain. The germline CDR1 and CDR2 sequences are KGHDR and SFDVKD. The CDR3 has 14 amino acids. The CDR3 spells CTTSETGGSSGYTF. The CDR3 DNA sequence: TGTACCACCAGTGAGACCGGCGGGTCCAGTGGCTACACCTTC.

In its sample, this clonotype was seen many times. CDR3 region: CASSLAGGQQFF. The CDR3 region has the DNA TGTGCCAGCAGCCTAGCGGGAGGGCAGCAGTTCTTC. The chain is built from TRBV3-1 and TRBJ2-1; 11 bases align to TRBD2. This CDR3 contains 12 residues. With V trimmed by 4 bases and J by 11 bases, 1 base remained unmatched. CDR1 LGHDT and CDR2 YNNKEL come from the germline V gene (reference sequence).

This clonotype was counted at least ten times. J is TRBJ1-6 and V is TRBV3-1, with TRBD1 identical over 7 bases. V gave up 5 bases and J gave up 6 bases; unmatched junction bases: 13. Germline lookup yields CDR1 LGHDT and CDR2 YNNKEL (reference sequence). The CDR3 length is 17 residues. The CDR3 reads CASSSALRGPSNSPLHF. The CDR3 nucleotides are TGTGCCAGCAGCTCAGCCCTAAGGGGGCCCAGTAATTCACCCCTCCACTTT.

The gene calls are TRBV7-3 and TRBJ2-7; 10 bases fit TRBD2. Germline values: CDR1 SGHTA, CDR2 FQGTGA. Germline trimming cut 4 bases from V and 4 bases from J; bases unmatched to any gene: 4. The CDR3 covers 14 residues. The CDR3 spells CASSSAGGLYEQYF. The DNA of the CDR3 is TGTGCCAGCAGCTCAGCGGGAGGGCTGTACGAGCAGTACTTC.

This clonotype was found a few times. The conserved phenylalanine or tryptophan is not found at the CDR3 terminus, so this likely reflects a read error. The chain carries TRBV27 and TRBJ1-5, with D possibly being TRBD1 (5 bases). V was pared by 5 bases and J by 5 bases, with 13 bases between. The germline gives CDR1 MNHEY, CDR2 SMNVEV (reference sequence). This CDR3 has 14 amino acids. CDR3 sequence reads: CASSPQGKDQPQHL. The CDR3 coding sequence is TGTGCCAGCAGTCCTCAGGGTAAGGATCAGCCCCAGCATCTT.

This clonotype was recorded at least ten times. The chain joins TRBV28 to TRBJ2-3; no clear D. Germline V CDR1 and CDR2: MDHEN, SYDVKM. CDR3 length: 14 amino acids. V lost 2 bases, J lost 2 bases, and 8 bases lay in between. CDR3 loop: CASSLTFPTDTQYF. The CDR3 DNA is TGTGCCAGCAGTTTAACGTTCCCCACAGATACGCAGTATTTT.

This clonotype came up many times. CDR3 protein: CASSIHEGAGNEQFF. CDR3 DNA: TGTGCCAGTAGTATACATGAGGGGGCAGGGAATGAGCAGTTCTTC. The chain uses TRBV19 and TRBJ2-1; 7 bases line up with TRBD1. There are 15 residues in the CDR3. Germline V gene lookup returns CDR1 LNHDA and CDR2 SQIVND (reference sequence). The trim removed 2 bases at V and 7 bases at J, leaving 8 bases unmatched. Full variable domain (missing parts from reference TRBV19 and TRBJ2-1): DGGITQSPKYLFRKEGQNVTLSCEQNLNHDAMYWYRQDPGQGLRLIYYSQIVNDFQKGDIAEGYSVSREKKESFPLTVTSAQKNPTAFYLCASSIHEGAGNEQFFGPGTRLTVL.

The genes are TRBV5-1 and TRBJ1-1, with 7 nucleotides matching TRBD1. Germline V gene lookup returns CDR1 SGHRS and CDR2 YFSETQ. With 0 bases clipped from V and 4 bases from J, the junction kept 6 bases outside the gene matches. The CDR3 extends over 15 amino acids. The CDR3 reads CASSLGVSGGTEAFF. Written as DNA, the CDR3 is TGCGCCAGCAGCTTGGGCGTCTCAGGGGGCACTGAAGCTTTCTTT. Full variable domain (outside the CDR3, taken from reference TRBV5-1 and TRBJ1-1): KAGVTQTPRYLIKTRGQQVTLSCSPISGHRSVSWYQQTPGQGLQFLFEYFSETQRNKGNFPGRFSGRQFSNSRSEMNVSTLELGDSALYLCASSLGVSGGTEAFFGQGTRLTVV.

This clonotype was seen ten or more times. The chain uses TRBV15 and TRBJ2-1, with 12 positions matching TRBD2. J gave up 4 bases and V 4 bases, and 5 bases lay outside the gene matches. The CDR3 contains 16 residues. Germline loops: CDR1 LNHNV, CDR2 YYDKDF (reference sequence). CDR3 in amino acids: CATSTTLAGGYNEQFF. The CDR3, as DNA: TGTGCCACCAGCACAACCCTAGCGGGAGGGTACAATGAGCAGTTCTTC.

Many counts were recorded for this clonotype. This chain links TRBV2 with TRBJ1-4, with a possible D match to TRBD1 (5 bases). The CDR3 consists of 13 residues. CDR1 is SNHLY, CDR2 FYNNEI, per germline. Trimming removed 11 bases from V and 3 bases from J, with 13 bases in between. As DNA, the CDR3 is TGTGCCTACCAACAGGCTCCTAATGAAAAACTGTTTTTT. Protein: CAYQQAPNEKLFF.

This clonotype was counted ten times or more. J is TRBJ2-7 and V is TRBV12-3 or TRBV12-4, with unresolved D. Trimming stripped 4 bases from V and 12 bases from J, with 19 bases between. The CDR3 loop spans 13 amino acids. DNA for the CDR3: TGTGCCAGCAGTTCACACCCTGGTGATAGGCTGTACTTC. Translating it yields CASSSHPGDRLYF.

This clonotype was seen ten or more times. The genes are TRBV11-3 and TRBJ2-5; D is unclear. CDR1 and CDR2 from the germline V gene are SGHNT and YENEEA. The V end was cut by 3 bases, the J end by 5 bases, with 10 bases between. This CDR3 is built from 13 residues. The CDR3 bases are TGTGCCAGCAGCTTCGAGGTGGGGGAGACCCAGTACTTC. It is translated as CASSFEVGETQYF. The full variable domain, in which reference TRBV11-3 and TRBJ2-5 provide the parts outside the CDR3, is EAGVVQSPRYKIIEKKQPVAFWCNPISGHNTLYWYLQNLGQGPELLIRYENEEAVDDSQLPKDRFSAERLKGVDSTLKIQPAELGDSAVYLCASSFEVGETQYFGPGTRLLVL.

A note on this clonotype: A far larger clone is a single base away, which makes a read error likely. The chain has TRBV7-3 and TRBJ1-6, with D hard to call. The germline gives CDR1 SGHTA, CDR2 FQGTGA. V lost 8 bases and J 0 bases, leaving 11 bases between the germline ends. The CDR3 sequence is 15 residues long. CDR3 sequence reads: CASGPGASYNSPLHF. CDR3 bases: TGTGCCAGCGGCCCCGGAGCCTCCTATAATTCACCCCTCCACTTT.

This clonotype occurred many times. The chain carries TRBV19 and TRBJ2-1; TRBD1 matches at 8 bases. CDR1 is LNHDA, CDR2 SQIVND, per germline (reference sequence). V shed 6 bases, J shed 4 bases, and the junction held 11 bases outside the gene matches. This CDR3 is built from 16 residues. In DNA form, the CDR3 reads TGTGCCAGTAGCATCAGGGGGCCCCTCCCTTACAATGAGCAGTTCTTC. Its protein product is CASSIRGPLPYNEQFF.

The V call is TRBV2, the J call TRBJ2-7, with TRBD2 matching 14 bases. Trimming took 3 bases from V and 4 from J; bases not matched to a gene: 5. The CDR3 has 16 residues. Germline V CDR1 and CDR2: SNHLY, FYNNEI. CDR3 residues: CASSDRLAGGPYEQYF. The CDR3 DNA reads TGTGCCAGCAGTGACCGACTAGCGGGAGGGCCGTACGAGCAGTACTTC. Variable domain in full (rest from reference TRBV2 and TRBJ2-7): EPEVTQTPSHQVTQMGQEVILRCVPISNHLYFYWYRQILGQKVEFLVSFYNNEISEKSEIFDDQFSVERPDGSNFTLKIRSTKLEDSAMYFCASSDRLAGGPYEQYFGPGTRLTVT.

This clonotype was seen ten or more times. This chain joins TRBV11-3 and TRBJ2-1, with D unclear. This CDR3 has 13 amino acids. Germline values: CDR1 SGHNT, CDR2 YENEEA. V lost 7 bases and J 8 bases, leaving 15 bases between the germline ends. CDR3 sequence reads: CASKLLGIDEQFF. The CDR3 nucleotides read TGTGCCAGCAAGCTTCTGGGGATCGATGAGCAGTTCTTC.

With regard to this clonotype: One end of the junction fails to match germline, which may point to a read error. The genes are TRBV7-2 and TRBJ1-3; D is ambiguous. Germline CDR1 and CDR2: SGHTA and FQGNSA. The CDR3 spans 15 residues. CDR3 protein: CSSSLGSRSGNTIYF. As DNA, the CDR3 is TGCTCCAGCAGCTTAGGCTCGCGCTCTGGAAACACCATATATTTT.

This clonotype was seen repeatedly, ten times or more. The chain uses TRBV28 and TRBJ2-7, with D perhaps matching TRBD1 (6 bases). The germline gives CDR1 MDHEN, CDR2 SYDVKM. The CDR3 consists of 13 residues. Trimming left V 2 bases short and J 7 bases short, with 12 bases between. The CDR3 here is CASSLGGREEQYF. As DNA, the CDR3 is TGTGCCAGCAGTTTAGGGGGCCGCGAAGAGCAGTACTTC.

This clonotype has more than one count but fewer than ten. V and J are TRBV29-1 and TRBJ2-2, with D hard to call. V gave up 7 bases and J gave up 5 bases, with 11 bases separating them. Germline V gene lookup returns CDR1 SQVTM and CDR2 ANQGSEA. The length of the CDR3 is 12 residues. In DNA, the CDR3 is TGCAGCGCCGGGTGGCCGACCGGGGAGCTGTTTTTT. This encodes CSAGWPTGELFF.

This clonotype has at least ten counts. This chain joins TRBV11-2 and TRBJ2-1, with TRBD2 identical over 13 bases. The CDR3 spans 14 residues. V shed 5 bases, J shed 8 bases, and the junction held 3 bases outside the gene matches. Germline V lookup: CDR1 SGHAT, CDR2 FQNNGV. The CDR3 loop is CASSRLAGGDEQFF. Here the CDR3 DNA reads TGTGCCAGCAGCAGACTAGCGGGAGGCGATGAGCAGTTCTTC. The full variable domain, completed using reference TRBV11-2 and TRBJ2-1, is EAGVAQSPRYKIIEKRQSVAFWCNPISGHATLYWYQQILGQGPKLLIQFQNNGVVDDSQLPKDRFSAERLKGVDSTLKIQPAKLEDSAVYLCASSRLAGGDEQFFGPGTRLTVL.

The V and J genes are TRBV7-9 and TRBJ1-1; no clear D gene. CDR1 is SEHNR, CDR2 FQNEAQ, per germline (reference sequence). Trimming removed 3 bases at V and 8 bases at J, with 28 bases between. The CDR3 length is 18 residues. CDR3 nucleotide sequence: TGTGCCAGCAGCTTTTCCTTAGGCGGAGGCTGGTCAGTGCTAGAAGCTTTCTTT. Its protein product is CASSFSLGGGWSVLEAFF.